Below are 21 T cell receptor beta chains sequenced from a single sample in a study of cytomegalovirus exposure and HLA in healthy donors (dated by TCRdb to the late 2010s). Libraries were built with the immunoSEQ multiplex PCR assay. For the multiplex PCR, a mixture combining 60 forward primers for TCR Vbeta segments and 13 reverse primers for TCR Jbeta segments was used. TCRdb limited this immuneACCESS table to in-frame rearrangements with V and J called. A share of clones is missing; checked studies link under half to unresolved V genes, and the rest is unexplained. The sample table shows about 160,000 clones, and approximately 71% are seen once. The top ten constitute around 4.5% of the sample. Sequenced sample: PBMCs. All receptors come from a woman aged 18 to 35 in good health and CMV-seropositive.

The chain links TRBV6-5 to TRBJ2-2; possible D gene TRBD1, 5 bases. Trimming cost V 2 bases and J 7 bases, with 8 bases left between them. This CDR3 is 13 amino acids long. Germline assignment: CDR1 MNHEY and CDR2 SVGAGI. The CDR3: CASSYTQGGELFF. Written as DNA, the CDR3 is TGTGCCAGCAGTTACACCCAGGGCGGGGAGCTGTTTTTT.

Comments on this clone: One junction end does not reproduce the germline sequence, and a read error may be involved. The J gene is TRBJ2-7, the V gene TRBV7-7; D is possibly TRBD1 (5 bases). This CDR3 is built from 15 residues. Germline V gives CDR1 SSHAT, CDR2 FNYEAQ (reference sequence). CDR3 sequence: CASSLQAGLSYEQYF. The DNA for the CDR3 is TGTGCTAGCAGCTTACAGGCAGGGTTGAGCTACGAGCAGTACTTC. Looking up the rest from reference TRBV7-7 and TRBJ2-7 gives the full variable domain: GAGVSQSPRYKVTKRGQDVTLRCDPISSHATLYWYQQALGQGPEFLTYFNYEAQPDKSGLPSDRFSAERPEGSISTLTIQRTEQRDSAMYRCASSLQAGLSYEQYFGPGTRLTVT.

The rearrangement links TRBV6-5 to TRBJ2-7, with TRBD2 identical over 12 bases. Germline CDR1 MNHEY, CDR2 SVGAGI. Germline trimming cut 2 bases from V and 4 bases from J; bases unmatched to any gene: 3. The length of the CDR3 is 15 residues. The DNA for the CDR3 is TGTGCCAGCAGTTACCAACTAGCGGGAGGATACGAGCAGTACTTC. Amino acid sequence: CASSYQLAGGYEQYF.

The rearrangement uses TRBV27 and TRBJ1-6; D gene ambiguous. Trimming pared 3 bases from V and 5 bases from J, leaving 11 bases between. Germline CDR1 and CDR2: MNHEY and SMNVEV (reference sequence). CDR3 length equals 15 residues. The CDR3 coding sequence is TGTGCCAGCAGTTTTCGAGGACTTAATAATTCACCCCTCCACTTT. Translating it yields CASSFRGLNNSPLHF.

The chain is built from TRBV28 and TRBJ1-3; D is ambiguous. V was cut by 7 bases and J by 8 bases, with 21 bases left in between. The CDR3 has 15 residues. Germline V gene lookup returns CDR1 MDHEN and CDR2 SYDVKM. CDR3 bases: TGTGCCAGCACCCCCTCTGGCAGGCGTGAGCACACCATATATTTT. It codes for CASTPSGRREHTIYF.

In nucleotides, the CDR3 is TGCGCCAGCAGCCAAGCTGGGAGCGGGAGCCCCGTTGAGACCCAGTACTTC. It codes for CASSQAGSGSPVETQYF. The rearrangement joins TRBV4-1 to TRBJ2-5; the match to TRBD2 covers 8 bases. The CDR3 is 17 residues long. J gave up 5 bases and V 1 base, and 12 bases lay outside the gene matches. The V gene's germline CDR1 is MGHRA and CDR2 YSYEKL.

As DNA, the CDR3 is TGTGCCAGCAGTCTCGAGGGGACTCGGGGTGGCTACACCTTC. Translated, it gives CASSLEGTRGGYTF. V and J are TRBV2 and TRBJ1-2, with a weak D call TRBD1 (5 bases). Deletions cut 5 bases from V and 7 bases from J, with 17 bases between. Germline CDR1 SNHLY, CDR2 FYNNEI. The CDR3 has 14 residues. The whole variable domain, remainder taken from reference TRBV2 and TRBJ1-2, is EPEVTQTPSHQVTQMGQEVILRCVPISNHLYFYWYRQILGQKVEFLVSFYNNEISEKSEIFDDQFSVERPDGSNFTLKIRSTKLEDSAMYFCASSLEGTRGGYTFGSGTRLTVV.

This clone appeared a few times. The chain links TRBV19 to TRBJ1-5, with a possible D match to TRBD1 (5 bases). Trimming removed 7 bases at V and 0 bases at J, with 10 bases between. The germline V gene has CDR1 LNHDA and CDR2 SQIVND (reference sequence). The CDR3 totals 14 residues. Here the CDR3 reads CASKGHYSNQPQHF. The CDR3 region has the DNA TGTGCCAGTAAGGGGCATTATAGCAATCAGCCCCAGCATTTT.

The rearrangement joins TRBV11-2 to TRBJ1-1; a weak D match, TRBD1 (6 bases). Trimming removed 5 bases at V and 1 base at J, with 14 bases between. The CDR3 consists of 15 residues. Germline V gene sequence: CDR1 SGHAT, CDR2 FQNNGV. The CDR3 spells CASSPGQGWNTEAFF. The CDR3 nucleotides read TGTGCCAGCAGCCCCGGGCAGGGGTGGAACACTGAAGCTTTCTTT.

V gene TRBV25-1 combines with J gene TRBJ2-7; the match to TRBD1 covers 11 bases. V lost 10 bases and J lost 4; bases outside the gene matches: 3. CDR3 length: 12 residues. The germline CDR1 and CDR2 sequences are MGHDK and SYGVNS. CDR3 in DNA: TGTGCCAATGGACAGGGGGCTTACGAGCAGTACTTC. Protein: CANGQGAYEQYF.

This rearrangement joins TRBV5-1 to TRBJ1-6, with 7 bases aligning to TRBD1. From germline, CDR1 is SGHRS and CDR2 YFSETQ. Trimming at V came to 4 bases and at J to 7 bases, leaving 11 bases not matched to a gene. This CDR3 is built from 16 residues. The CDR3 loop is CASSTRQGRNNSPLHF. The CDR3 DNA reads TGCGCCAGCAGCACCCGACAGGGAAGGAACAATTCACCCCTCCACTTT.

The chain recombines TRBV4-2 with TRBJ2-5; 8 bases map to TRBD2. The CDR3 is 17 residues long. V trimming: 3 bases; J trimming: 4 bases; junction bases outside the gene matches: 13. The germline gives CDR1 LGHNA, CDR2 YNFKEQ. The CDR3 loop reads CASSQKEPAGDPETQYF. CDR3 bases: TGTGCCAGCAGCCAGAAAGAGCCAGCGGGAGACCCAGAGACCCAGTACTTC.

The V and J genes are TRBV27 and TRBJ2-2; tentatively, D is TRBD2 (5 bases). CDR1 and CDR2 (germline): MNHEY, SMNVEV (reference sequence). The CDR3 spans 18 residues. V lost 0 bases, J lost 4 bases, and 18 bases lay in between. CDR3 nucleotides: TGTGCCAGCAGTTTATCCATGGTGCCCGGGGTACCCACCGGGGAGCTGTTTTTT. This translates into CASSLSMVPGVPTGELFF.

This clone was observed a single time. The chain is built from TRBV19 and TRBJ1-5; 7 bases agree with TRBD1. From germline, CDR1 is LNHDA and CDR2 SQIVND (reference sequence). CDR3 size: 14 residues. J was trimmed by 4 bases and V by 5 bases; bases with no gene match: 5. CDR3 coding DNA: TGTGCCAGTAGTCCGACAGGGTGGAATCAGCCCCAGCATTTT. Protein sequence: CASSPTGWNQPQHF.

J is TRBJ2-7 and V is TRBV6-6, with 8 bases fitting TRBD1. Losses at the gene ends were 8 bases for V and 4 bases for J; bases not matched to a gene: 7. The CDR3 sequence is 13 residues long. CDR1 and CDR2 (germline): MNHNY, SVGAGI (reference sequence). CDR3 protein: CASARTGLYEQYF. In nucleotides, the CDR3 is TGTGCCAGCGCGCGGACAGGGTTGTACGAGCAGTACTTC.

This clone was observed a few times. The V call is TRBV5-1, the J call TRBJ1-2; TRBD1 is a possible D gene (5 bases). V was trimmed by 0 bases and J by 4 bases, leaving 13 bases between them. This CDR3 region has 15 residues. CDR1 is SGHRS, CDR2 YFSETQ, per germline. CDR3 loop: CASSLELGRAYGYTF. CDR3 DNA sequence: TGCGCCAGCAGCTTGGAATTGGGCAGGGCCTATGGCTACACCTTC.

This chain links TRBV18 with TRBJ2-7; TRBD2 aligns across 11 bases. CDR1 is KGHSH and CDR2 is LQKENI in the germline V gene. The junction had 9 bases not matched to a gene; V was cut back by 2 bases and J by 9 bases. This CDR3 is built from 15 residues. CDR3 loop: CASSPDFTSGRGQYF. The CDR3 DNA sequence: TGTGCCAGCTCACCAGACTTTACTAGCGGGAGAGGGCAGTACTTC.

This clone was observed a handful of times. In DNA, the CDR3 is TGTGCCAGTAGCCGGGGTCGGGGGGGCACTGAAGCTTTCTTT. Residues: CASSRGRGGTEAFF. The gene calls are TRBV19 and TRBJ1-1, with D perhaps matching TRBD1 (5 bases). Germline CDR1 reads LNHDA; CDR2 reads SQIVND (reference sequence). V was clipped by 6 bases and J by 4 bases, with 15 bases between them. The CDR3 has 14 residues.

V gene TRBV9 combines with J gene TRBJ2-7; D perhaps matches TRBD2 (6 bases). CDR1 and CDR2 (germline): SGDLS, YYNGEE. V gave up 4 bases and J gave up 3 bases, with 20 bases separating them. The CDR3 runs 16 residues. The CDR3 here is CASSPPSGTLHYEQYF. DNA of the CDR3: TGTGCCAGCAGCCCCCCTTCCGGGACTCTCCACTACGAGCAGTACTTC.

The V and J genes are TRBV18 and TRBJ1-2; D remains ambiguous. Deletions cut 2 bases from V and 5 bases from J, with 9 bases between. Per the germline V gene, CDR1 is KGHSH and CDR2 is LQKENI. This CDR3 comprises 13 residues. The DNA of the CDR3 is TGTGCCAGCTCACCAGGGGAGCAATATGGCTACACCTTC. It translates to CASSPGEQYGYTF.

The chain carries TRBV4-3 and TRBJ2-7; TRBD1 might be the D (5 bases). The CDR3 runs to 17 residues. V was cut by 0 bases and J by 0 bases, with 15 bases left in between. Per the germline V gene, CDR1 is LGHNA and CDR2 is YSLEER. CDR3 sequence reads: CASSQDFRRTFSYEQYF. In nucleotides, the CDR3 is TGCGCCAGCAGCCAAGATTTCCGCAGGACATTCTCCTACGAGCAGTACTTC.